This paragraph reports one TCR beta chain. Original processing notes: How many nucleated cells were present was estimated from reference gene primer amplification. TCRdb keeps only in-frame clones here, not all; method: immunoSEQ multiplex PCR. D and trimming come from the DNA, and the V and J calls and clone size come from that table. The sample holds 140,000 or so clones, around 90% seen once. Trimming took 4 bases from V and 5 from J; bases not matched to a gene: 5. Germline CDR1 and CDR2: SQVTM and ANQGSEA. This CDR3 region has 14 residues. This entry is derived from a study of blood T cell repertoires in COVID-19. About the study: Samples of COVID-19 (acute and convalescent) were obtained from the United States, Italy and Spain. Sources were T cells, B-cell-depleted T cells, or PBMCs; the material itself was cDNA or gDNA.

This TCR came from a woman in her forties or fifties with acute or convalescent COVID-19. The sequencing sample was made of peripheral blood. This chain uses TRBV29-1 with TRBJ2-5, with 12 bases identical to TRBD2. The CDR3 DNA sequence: TGCAGCGTTGGACTAGCGGGGGAGGTGGAGACCCAGTACTTC. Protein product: CSVGLAGEVETQYF. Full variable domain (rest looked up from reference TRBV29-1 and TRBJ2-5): SAVISQKPSRDICQRGTSLTIQCQVDSQVTMMFWYRQQPGQSLTLIATANQGSEATYESGFVIDKFPISRPNLTFSTLTVSNMSPEDSSIYLCSVGLAGEVETQYFGPGTRLLVL.